The 23 T cell receptor beta chains below come from one sample, sequenced in a study of blood T cells in healthy people across ages. A J-beta primer mix and a sample-barcoded 5' primer were used in a second PCR of roughly 7 to 12 cycles. Each CDR3 protein is one row after TCRdb ran MiXCR on the 5' RACE reads. The profile shows approximately 780,000 distinct CDR3 sequences, more than 25% of them singletons. These data were likewise used in another study, on T cells of mothers and their children.

Sequenced input: blood. The origin of the receptors is a boy younger than 18 in good health.

This clonotype was recorded many times. The V and J genes are TRBV20-1 and TRBJ2-3, with 8 bases identical to TRBD2. The CDR3 is 13 residues long. Germline loops: CDR1 DFQATT, CDR2 SNEGSKA (reference sequence). Trimming removed 5 bases from V and 1 base from J; junction bases left unmatched: 2. As DNA, the CDR3 is TGCAGTGCTCTGACTAGCGGCACAGATACGCAGTATTTT. Translated, it gives CSALTSGTDTQYF.

The J gene is TRBJ2-1, the V gene TRBV7-9; TRBD2 agrees at 7 bases. The junction had 8 bases not matched to a gene; V was cut back by 6 bases and J by 3 bases. Germline V gene lookup returns CDR1 SEHNR and CDR2 FQNEAQ (reference sequence). This CDR3 comprises 15 residues. The CDR3 protein is CASRAKRGLYNEQFF. The CDR3 region has the DNA TGTGCCAGCAGAGCTAAGCGGGGTCTCTACAATGAGCAGTTCTTC.

This CDR3 reads CASSLGGSREGYTF. Written as DNA, the CDR3 is TGTGCCAGCAGTTTAGGAGGCAGCCGGGAGGGCTACACCTTC. The chain is built from TRBV12-3 or TRBV12-4 and TRBJ1-2; D call uncertain. The CDR3 loop spans 14 amino acids. The V end lost 1 base, the J end lost 8 bases, and 14 bases lay between the germline ends.

This clonotype was observed a handful of times. The V call is TRBV28, the J call TRBJ2-5; tentative D call: TRBD2 (5 bases). The better agreement between TRBJ2-7 and the DNA end casts doubt on the J call. CDR3 length: 13 amino acids. Germline values: CDR1 MDHEN, CDR2 SYDVKM. This chain's CDR3 is CASNFPGTYEQYF. The CDR3, as DNA: TGTGCCAGCAACTTCCCGGGGACCTACGAGCAGTACTTC.

This clonotype was counted between two and nine times. The chain employs TRBV15 and TRBJ2-3; weak D call: TRBD2 (5 bases). V lost 0 bases to trimming and J lost 11 bases, with 21 bases between them. The CDR3 totals 16 residues. Germline CDR1 reads LNHNV; CDR2 reads YYDKDF (reference sequence). CDR3 amino acids: CATSRERAPPTQLQYF. CDR3 nucleotide sequence: TGTGCCACCAGCAGAGAGAGGGCGCCCCCAACCCAACTGCAGTATTTT. The full variable domain, in which reference TRBV15 and TRBJ2-3 provide the parts outside the CDR3, is DAMVIQNPRYQVTQFGKPVTLSCSQTLNHNVMYWYQQKSSQAPKLLFHYYDKDFNNEADTPDNFQSRRPNTSFCFLDIRSPGLGDTAMYLCATSRERAPPTQLQYFGPGTRLTVL.

This rearrangement joins TRBV29-1 to TRBJ2-3; D is ambiguous. Trimming cost V 4 bases and J 3 bases, with 8 bases left between them. The CDR3 extends over 12 amino acids. Germline V gene sequence: CDR1 SQVTM, CDR2 ANQGSEA. CDR3 in DNA: TGCAGCGTTGTGCCCTCTACAGATACGCAGTATTTT. It specifies CSVVPSTDTQYF.

This sequence joins TRBV6-1 and TRBJ2-5; D remains ambiguous. The DNA end favors TRBJ2-7, so the J call may be wrong. This CDR3 has 14 amino acids. Germline V gene data show CDR1 as MNHNS and CDR2 as SASEGT. The CDR3 nucleotides read TGTGCCAGCAGTGAATTTCCATATCAATACGAGCAGTACTTC. Its protein product is CASSEFPYQYEQYF.

The V gene is TRBV5-1, the J gene TRBJ2-7; either TRBD1 or TRBD2 may supply D (5 bases each). TRBJ2-5 explains the end of the DNA better; the J call may be wrong. This CDR3 region has 13 residues. CDR1 is SGHRS and CDR2 is YFSETQ in the germline V gene. The CDR3 DNA follows: TGCGCCAGCAGCGGGGACGGACAAGAGACCCAGTACTTC. It specifies CASSGDGQETQYF.

In its sample, this clonotype was seen a few times. Here the CDR3 reads CASSSHHTREQFF. CDR3 DNA sequence: TGTGCCAGCAGCTCCCACCATACACGGGAGCAGTTCTTC. The rearrangement links TRBV7-8 to TRBJ2-1, with D uncertain. The length of the CDR3 is 13 residues. CDR1 and CDR2 (germline): SGHVS, FQNEAQ. V was cut by 4 bases and J by 10 bases, with 14 bases left in between.

In DNA, the CDR3 is TGTGCCAGCAGCCACCCGGACAGGGGAGGAGCTGAAGCTTTCTTT. Residues: CASSHPDRGGAEAFF. This chain connects TRBV7-4 to TRBJ1-1, with TRBD1 matching over 9 bases. The length of the CDR3 is 15 residues. The J segment lost 6 bases and the V segment lost 5 bases, leaving 10 bases of the junction unmatched. The germline V gene encodes CDR1 SGHVT and CDR2 SQSDAQ.

This clonotype came up a few times. CDR3: CSAQGIAGIETQYF. The CDR3 DNA reads TGCAGTGCTCAGGGAATAGCGGGCATAGAGACCCAGTACTTC. The chain uses TRBV20-1 and TRBJ2-5, with 7 bases identical to TRBD2. CDR1 and CDR2 (germline): DFQATT, SNEGSKA (reference sequence). The CDR3 loop spans 14 amino acids. J was trimmed by 4 bases and V by 5 bases; bases with no gene match: 10.

V and J are TRBV29-1 and TRBJ1-5; D is undetermined. This CDR3 has 13 amino acids. Trimming shortened V by 4 bases and J by 3 bases, and 10 bases separated the two germline ends. Germline values: CDR1 SQVTM, CDR2 ANQGSEA. The CDR3 sequence is CSVVVGNNQPQHF. The CDR3 DNA follows: TGCAGCGTTGTTGTCGGGAACAATCAGCCCCAGCATTTT.

This chain connects TRBV6-5 to TRBJ1-2; D remains unclear. Germline values: CDR1 MNHEY, CDR2 SVGAGI. This CDR3 has 14 amino acids. V was clipped by 4 bases and J by 8 bases, with 17 bases between them. CDR3 in amino acids: CASSWTSPSAGYTF. The CDR3 DNA is TGTGCCAGCAGTTGGACCTCTCCAAGTGCGGGCTACACCTTC.

The genes are TRBV12-3 or TRBV12-4 and TRBJ2-5; 8 nucleotides match TRBD2. The V gene end was trimmed by 2 bases and the J gene end by 7 bases; junction bases not matched to a gene: 6. CDR3 size: 14 residues. CDR3 protein: CASSLTGGPVTQYF. The CDR3, as DNA: TGTGCCAGCAGTTTAACGGGGGGGCCGGTGACCCAGTACTTC.

The chain links TRBV6-5 to TRBJ1-5; 7 nucleotides agree with TRBD1. Germline CDR1 is MNHEY and CDR2 is SVGAGI. V lost 6 bases to trimming and J lost 7 bases; unmatched junction nucleotides: 18. The length of the CDR3 is 17 residues. CDR3: CASSPDRQGGEQQPQHF. The CDR3 bases are TGTGCCAGCAGCCCCGACCGACAGGGAGGAGAGCAGCAGCCCCAGCATTTT.

This chain uses TRBV5-1 with TRBJ2-5; the D gene is possibly TRBD1 (6 bases). The last part of the DNA fits TRBJ2-1 better; the J call may be wrong. The CDR3 sequence is 14 residues long. Germline CDR1 SGHRS, CDR2 YFSETQ. The CDR3 coding sequence is TGCGCCAGTTCCCCTAGCCCCAGGGGCAGTGAGCAGTTCTTC. Protein sequence: CASSPSPRGSEQFF.

The rearrangement joins TRBV7-2 to TRBJ1-4; D remains unclear. This CDR3 contains 13 residues. Germline V lookup: CDR1 SGHTA, CDR2 FQGNSA. Trimming pared 6 bases from V and 6 bases from J, leaving 11 bases between. CDR3 sequence (DNA): TGTGCCAGCAGATACGCCACCTATGAAAAACTGTTTTTT. This sequence encodes CASRYATYEKLFF.

The rearrangement joins TRBV6-5 to TRBJ2-5, with unresolved D. V lost 2 bases, J lost 5 bases, and 9 bases lay in between. CDR1 MNHEY and CDR2 SVGAGI come from the germline V gene. The CDR3 has 13 amino acids. The CDR3 bases are TGTGCCAGCAGTTACGAGCCGGGTGAGACCCAGTACTTC. This gives the protein CASSYEPGETQYF.

Details on this clonotype: It is unclear where the CDR3 begins or ends on the DNA, so no DNA is shown, and the CDR3 is as TCRdb lists it. The rearrangement links TRBV7-5 to TRBJ2-5; the D segment call TRBD2 is taken from the table without a DNA check. TRBV7-5 is a known pseudogene. Counting both end residues, the CDR3 totals 19 amino acids. CDR3 region: CISVPEALGTSGGRYEQFF.

The chain combines TRBV28 with TRBJ2-7; 7 bases agree with TRBD2. The CDR3 contains 16 residues. The V gene's germline CDR1 is MDHEN and CDR2 SYDVKM. With 5 bases clipped from V and 3 bases from J, the junction kept 13 bases outside the gene matches. Here the CDR3 reads CASSPREVGGIYEQYF. CDR3 bases: TGTGCCAGCAGTCCAAGGGAAGTGGGGGGGATCTACGAGCAGTACTTC. Full variable domain (remainder filled in from reference TRBV28 and TRBJ2-7): DVKVTQSSRYLVKRTGEKVFLECVQDMDHENMFWYRQDPGLGLRLIYFSYDVKMKEKGDIPEGYSVSREKKERFSLILESASTNQTSMYLCASSPREVGGIYEQYFGPGTRLTVT.

For the CDR3, the DNA is TGCGCCAGCAGCCAAGAATGGGGGGGCCGAGACATTCAGTACTTC. This gives the protein CASSQEWGGRDIQYF. This chain links TRBV4-1 with TRBJ2-4, with a weak D call TRBD2 (7 bases). There are 15 residues in the CDR3. V gave up 0 bases and J gave up 8 bases, with 14 bases separating them. Looked up from germline, CDR1 is MGHRA and CDR2 is YSYEKL.

V and J are TRBV6-1 and TRBJ1-5; no definite D call. Germline CDR1 is MNHNS and CDR2 is SASEGT. The length of the CDR3 is 13 residues. Trimming removed 3 bases from V and 3 bases from J, with 6 bases in between. The CDR3 loop reads CASSEMHNQPQHF. The CDR3 DNA sequence: TGTGCCAGCAGTGAGATGCACAATCAGCCCCAGCATTTT.

The V call is TRBV5-1, the J call TRBJ1-1, with D perhaps TRBD1 (6 bases). The CDR3 is 13 residues long. The ends were cut back, 2 bases at V and 6 bases at J, with 11 bases in the middle. Germline CDR1 reads SGHRS; CDR2 reads YFSETQ. CDR3 coding DNA: TGCGCCAGCAGCTTTACAGGGTTGGCTGAAGCTTTCTTT. Translated: CASSFTGLAEAFF. The whole variable domain, filled in from reference TRBV5-1 and TRBJ1-1, reads KAGVTQTPRYLIKTRGQQVTLSCSPISGHRSVSWYQQTPGQGLQFLFEYFSETQRNKGNFPGRFSGRQFSNSRSEMNVSTLELGDSALYLCASSFTGLAEAFFGQGTRLTVV.